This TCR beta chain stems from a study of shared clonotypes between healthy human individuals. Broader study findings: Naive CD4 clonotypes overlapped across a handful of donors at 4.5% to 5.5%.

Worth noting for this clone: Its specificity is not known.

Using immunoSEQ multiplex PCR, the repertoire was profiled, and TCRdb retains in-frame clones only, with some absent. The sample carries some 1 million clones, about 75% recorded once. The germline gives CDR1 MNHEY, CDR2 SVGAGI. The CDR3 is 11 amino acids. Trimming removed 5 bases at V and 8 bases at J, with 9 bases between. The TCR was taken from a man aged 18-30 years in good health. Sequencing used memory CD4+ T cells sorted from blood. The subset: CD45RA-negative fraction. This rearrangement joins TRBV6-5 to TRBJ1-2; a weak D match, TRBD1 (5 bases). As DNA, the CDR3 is TGTGCCAGCAGTGTTCAGGGCGGCTACACCTTC. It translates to CASSVQGGYTF.